The 14 T cell receptor beta chains below come from one sample, sequenced in a study of Ad26.COV2.S vaccination and SARS-CoV-2 variants. Regarding treatment: some 19 received Ad26.COV2.S at low or high dose, single or two shots; about 5 received placebo; per-sample allocation not given. Specimen acquisition occurred on day 63 following the initial vaccine or placebo injection. The repertoire was sequenced with immunoSEQ multiplex PCR; TCRdb's copy has only in-frame clones and lacks some. The sample lists some 640,000 clones, roughly 90% occurring once. The material sequenced was peripheral blood, taken in a trial of Ad26.COV2.S vaccine versus placebo. These receptors all come from a person between 18 and 65 years old who received the Ad26.COV2.S COVID-19 vaccine or a placebo.

This sequence joins TRBV10-2 and TRBJ2-7; D may be TRBD1 (5 bases). The CDR3 is 14 residues long. Trimming cost V 0 bases and J 5 bases, with 11 bases left between them. CDR1 and CDR2 from the germline V gene are WSHSY and SAAADI. CDR3 residues: CASSESTQGDEQYF. CDR3 nucleotide sequence: TGCGCCAGCAGTGAGTCTACCCAGGGTGACGAGCAGTACTTC.

The chain carries TRBV4-1 and TRBJ2-3; maybe TRBD2 (6 bases). This CDR3 has 18 residues. Looked up from germline, CDR1 is MGHRA and CDR2 is YSYEKL. V lost 0 bases and J lost 1, with 17 bases in between. CDR3 in amino acids: CASSQERSRGVGTDTQYF. DNA for the CDR3: TGCGCCAGCAGCCAAGAGAGAAGTCGCGGGGTGGGCACAGATACGCAGTATTTT.

The rearrangement uses TRBV11-2 and TRBJ1-1; 10 positions match TRBD1. CDR1 is SGHAT and CDR2 is FQNNGV in the germline V gene. V lost 4 bases to trimming and J lost 1 base; unmatched junction nucleotides: 9. This CDR3 has 17 residues. CDR3 loop: CASSSRTGGFSNTEAFF. As DNA, the CDR3 is TGTGCCAGCAGCTCCAGGACAGGGGGGTTTTCGAACACTGAAGCTTTCTTT.

CDR3 loop: CASSIRVGNTEAFF. The CDR3 DNA sequence: TGTGCCAGTAGTATCAGGGTCGGGAACACTGAAGCTTTCTTT. The V call is TRBV19, the J call TRBJ1-1; tentatively, D is TRBD1 (5 bases). V dropped 3 bases and J dropped 1 base, with 9 bases sitting between them. The CDR3 length is 14 residues. CDR1 and CDR2 (germline): LNHDA, SQIVND (reference sequence).

Of note for this clone: Other DNA sequences in this sample translate to the same CDR3. J is TRBJ1-5 and V is TRBV18; tentative D call: TRBD1 (5 bases). The CDR3 runs to 13 residues. Germline V gene data show CDR1 as KGHSH and CDR2 as LQKENI. Trimming took 4 bases from V and 5 from J, leaving 9 bases between them. The CDR3 protein is CASSLGRDQPQHF. As DNA, the CDR3 is TGTGCCAGCTCACTGGGGCGTGATCAGCCCCAGCATTTT.

This clone was detected only a few times. This chain joins TRBV6-5 and TRBJ2-2; 7 bases agree with TRBD2. The CDR3 length is 14 residues. CDR1 is MNHEY, CDR2 SVGAGI, per germline. The junction had 5 bases not matched to a gene; V was cut back by 5 bases and J by 5 bases. The CDR3 here is CASSLARGTGELFF. The CDR3 DNA reads TGTGCCAGCAGTCTAGCGCGGGGGACCGGGGAGCTGTTTTTT.

This clone was found a few times. CDR3 region: CAARGFGNQPQHF. In nucleotides, the CDR3 is TGTGCCGCCCGGGGGTTCGGCAATCAGCCCCAGCATTTT. This chain links TRBV6-5 with TRBJ1-5, with D maybe TRBD1 (5 bases). There are 13 residues in the CDR3. The ends were cut back, 11 bases at V and 2 bases at J, with 13 bases in the middle. Germline-derived CDR1 and CDR2 are MNHEY and SVGAGI.

This chain joins TRBV5-6 and TRBJ1-1; 7 positions match TRBD1. The CDR3 covers 14 residues. Germline trimming cut 2 bases from V and 0 bases from J; bases unmatched to any gene: 1. Germline loops: CDR1 SGHDT, CDR2 YYEEEE. The CDR3 bases are TGTGCCAGCAGCTTAACAGGGGTGAACACTGAAGCTTTCTTT. Translation: CASSLTGVNTEAFF.

V is TRBV2 and J is TRBJ1-5; 8 nucleotides align to TRBD1. The CDR3 loop spans 14 amino acids. V was pared by 6 bases and J by 9 bases, with 10 bases of the junction left unmatched. Per the germline V gene, CDR1 is SNHLY and CDR2 is FYNNEI. The CDR3 nucleotides read TGTGCCAGCAGATCCTCAGGACAGGGCGGGCCCCAGCATTTT. Protein product: CASRSSGQGGPQHF.

This CDR3 reads CASSYSSGSYYEQYF. The CDR3 nucleotides are TGTGCCAGCAGTTACTCTAGCGGGAGCTACTACGAGCAGTACTTC. The chain has TRBV6-5 and TRBJ2-7; the match to TRBD2 covers 9 bases. V lost 0 bases and J lost 3; bases outside the gene matches: 3. CDR1 is MNHEY and CDR2 is SVGAGI in the germline V gene. The CDR3 runs to 15 residues.

CDR3 protein: CATSEMTGSSYNEQFF. The CDR3 bases are TGTGCCACCAGTGAGATGACAGGGAGCTCCTACAATGAGCAGTTCTTC. The J gene is TRBJ2-1, the V gene TRBV24-1; 7 bases fit TRBD1. V shed 4 bases, J shed 0 bases, and the junction held 5 bases outside the gene matches. CDR1 KGHDR and CDR2 SFDVKD come from the germline V gene. The CDR3 runs to 16 residues.

The chain has TRBV2 and TRBJ2-3; 7 positions agree with TRBD2. This CDR3 contains 16 residues. V lost 4 bases and J lost 0; bases outside the gene matches: 7. Looked up from germline, CDR1 is SNHLY and CDR2 is FYNNEI. In DNA, the CDR3 is TGTGCCAGCAGTGGCATTAGCGGGCAAAGCACAGATACGCAGTATTTT. Encoded protein: CASSGISGQSTDTQYF.

This chain links TRBV6-5 with TRBJ2-7, with 7 bases identical to TRBD2. CDR1 and CDR2 (germline): MNHEY, SVGAGI. The CDR3 totals 15 residues. The trim removed 7 bases at V and 2 bases at J, leaving 11 bases unmatched. Here the CDR3 DNA reads TGTGCCAGCACAGCCCTGGGACTACCCGCCTACGAGCAGTACTTC. Amino acid sequence: CASTALGLPAYEQYF.

This chain joins TRBV21-1 and TRBJ2-1; the table names TRBD2, a call not compared with the DNA. TRBV21-1 is an annotated pseudogene. This CDR3 has 13 residues. The CDR3 DNA follows: TGTGCCAGCAGCACGAAGAAGAGGAATGAGCAGTTCTTC. Protein sequence: CASSTKKRNEQFF.